This T cell receptor (beta chain) stems from a study of T cell repertoires in cytomegalovirus infection. Study-level background: HLA-B-restricted CMV epitopes that are well studied, plus recently identified HLA-C-restricted ones, were used by the study.

The V and J ends lost 3 bases and 10 bases respectively, with 18 bases between them. CDR1 and CDR2 from the germline V gene are LNHDA and SQIVND (reference sequence). The CDR3 sequence is 14 residues long. Notes on the study in general: Based on cumulative public TCR beta family frequency, carriers of CMV plus the relevant HLA were identified. The response measured ex vivo was dominated by TCR beta clonotypes (HLA-C-restricted and CMV-specific).

About this clonotype itself: The antigen remains unidentified.

TCRdb independently ran MiXCR on the reads; one entry per CDR3 protein. The table shows fewer than 850,000 distinct CDR3 sequences, with almost 30% occurring only once. The source was cultured CD8+ T cells from PBMCs, collected from culture after CMV antigen stimulation. The chain carries TRBV19 and TRBJ1-1; possible D gene TRBD1, 6 bases. The TCR was taken from a human donor in good health (CMV status not recorded). Some clones in this sample may be carry-over from other donors' samples. CDR3 DNA: TGTGCCAGTAGTATGTGGGACACCCCTTTGAGAGCTTTCTTT. This sequence encodes CASSMWDTPLRAFF. Complete variable domain (other parts from reference TRBV19 and TRBJ1-1): DGGITQSPKYLFRKEGQNVTLSCEQNLNHDAMYWYRQDPGQGLRLIYYSQIVNDFQKGDIAEGYSVSREKKESFPLTVTSAQKNPTAFYLCASSMWDTPLRAFFGQGTRLTVV.